The 15 T cell receptor beta chains reported below all come from one sample, sequenced in a study of beta chain features in type 1 diabetes. Study-wide results and limits: Shortening that was moderate but significant affected the TCRB CDR3s of Type 1 diabetes patients in all four CD4+ subsets.

These receptors are not linked to any known antigen. The isolated RNA, all of it, was reverse transcribed, so expressed TCRB transcripts were what got sequenced. Some clones are missing from TCRdb's copy, which holds only in-frame ones; the method was immunoSEQ multiplex PCR. Here the sample spans 100,000 to 150,000 clones, 15% to 20% being singletons. The specimen was central memory CD4+ T cells from blood. These receptors all come from a man between 18 and 29 years old with type 1 diabetes.

A few counts support this clone. This sequence joins TRBV18 and TRBJ1-4; maybe TRBD1 (6 bases). Trimming took off 3 bases at V and 8 bases at J, with 7 bases between the two ends. The CDR3 loop spans 12 amino acids. Germline-derived CDR1 and CDR2 are KGHSH and LQKENI. The CDR3 spells CASSPGQEKLFF. The DNA of the CDR3 is TGTGCCAGCTCACCCGGACAGGAAAAACTGTTTTTT.

This clone appeared a few times. The genes are TRBV5-4 and TRBJ1-1; 10 bases fit TRBD1. The trim removed 4 bases at V and 4 bases at J, leaving 7 bases unmatched. The CDR3 loop spans 15 amino acids. CDR1 is SGHNT, CDR2 YYREEE, per germline (reference sequence). The CDR3 is CASSLDRGRGTEAFF. In DNA, the CDR3 is TGTGCCAGCAGCCTTGACAGGGGGCGAGGCACTGAAGCTTTCTTT.

In this sample, this clone turned up a few times. The rearrangement joins TRBV18 to TRBJ2-3, with TRBD2 identical over 10 bases. The junction had 4 bases not matched to a gene; V was cut back by 3 bases and J by 4 bases. Germline loops: CDR1 KGHSH, CDR2 LQKENI. The CDR3 covers 15 residues. CDR3 region: CASSPASGSADTQYF. DNA of the CDR3: TGTGCCAGCTCACCGGCTAGCGGGAGCGCAGATACGCAGTATTTT.

The chain uses TRBV4-2 and TRBJ1-6, with 9 bases identical to TRBD1. With 2 bases clipped from V and 9 bases from J, the junction kept 5 bases outside the gene matches. Germline CDR1 and CDR2: LGHNA and YNFKEQ. The CDR3 sequence is 15 residues long. CDR3 protein: CASSQSTGGGSPLHF. In nucleotides, the CDR3 is TGTGCCAGCAGCCAATCGACAGGGGGGGGTTCACCCCTCCACTTT.

V gene TRBV7-9 combines with J gene TRBJ2-1; 9 nucleotides agree with TRBD1. Trimming cost V 5 bases and J 6 bases; bases outside gene matches: 8. From germline, CDR1 is SEHNR and CDR2 FQNEAQ (reference sequence). CDR3 length: 15 amino acids. CDR3 sequence: CASSGTGREFNEQFF. DNA of the CDR3: TGTGCCAGCAGCGGGACAGGGAGAGAGTTCAATGAGCAGTTCTTC.

This chain joins TRBV14 and TRBJ2-5; 11 bases are shared with TRBD2. CDR1 and CDR2 (germline): SGHDN, FVKESK. The ends lost 4 bases at V and 2 bases at J; junction bases unmatched: 3. The CDR3 extends over 15 amino acids. The CDR3, as DNA: TGTGCCAGCAGCCTCCTAGCGGGGGGACAAGAGACCCAGTACTTC. As protein: CASSLLAGGQETQYF.

The chain has TRBV7-6 and TRBJ2-3; the D is unclear. The CDR3 runs to 14 residues. CDR1 is SGHVS, CDR2 FNYEAQ, per germline. The V and J ends lost 0 bases and 3 bases respectively, with 7 bases between them. In nucleotides, the CDR3 is TGTGCCAGCAGCTTAGCGCGTAGGACAGATACGCAGTATTTT. It specifies CASSLARRTDTQYF.

The chain uses TRBV10-3 and TRBJ2-1; 8 bases fit TRBD1. CDR3 length: 14 amino acids. Losses at the gene ends were 7 bases for V and 4 bases for J; bases not matched to a gene: 6. From germline, CDR1 is ENHRY and CDR2 SYGVKD. CDR3 residues: CAINEGQEYNEQFF. Written as DNA, the CDR3 is TGTGCCATCAACGAGGGACAGGAATACAATGAGCAGTTCTTC.

The CDR3 sequence: CASSLAQMGVSYEQYF. DNA of the CDR3: TGTGCCAGCAGCTTAGCGCAAATGGGGGTCTCCTACGAGCAGTACTTC. The chain is built from TRBV7-2 and TRBJ2-7; D is possibly TRBD1 or TRBD2 (5 bases each). V was pared by 0 bases and J by 0 bases, with 12 bases between. This CDR3 is built from 16 residues. Germline CDR1 SGHTA, CDR2 FQGNSA.

This clone was detected only a few times. The chain combines TRBV29-1 with TRBJ2-1, with a tentative D call TRBD2 (7 bases). This CDR3 has 13 amino acids. Trimming stripped 4 bases from V and 5 bases from J, with 12 bases between. Germline lookup yields CDR1 SQVTM and CDR2 ANQGSEA. DNA of the CDR3: TGCAGCGTTGCGGAGGGGGGGAACAATGAGCAGTTCTTC. This gives the protein CSVAEGGNNEQFF.

The genes are TRBV4-3 and TRBJ2-3; a weak D match, TRBD1 (6 bases). The CDR3 consists of 15 residues. Germline V lookup: CDR1 LGHNA, CDR2 YSLEER. V gave up 5 bases and J gave up 2 bases, with 14 bases separating them. CDR3 DNA: TGCGCCAGCAGCAGTCGAGGGGGATACACAGATACGCAGTATTTT. Its protein product is CASSSRGGYTDTQYF.

This clone was detected only a few times. V gene TRBV19 combines with J gene TRBJ2-7, with TRBD1 matching over 10 bases. The germline CDR1 and CDR2 sequences are LNHDA and SQIVND (reference sequence). The CDR3 contains 14 residues. Trimming removed 4 bases from V and 9 bases from J; junction bases left unmatched: 9. The CDR3 DNA reads TGTGCCAGTAGTACGCACCGGGACAGGGGAGGGCAGTACTTC. Translated: CASSTHRDRGGQYF. Filled out from reference TRBV19 and TRBJ2-7, the complete variable domain reads DGGITQSPKYLFRKEGQNVTLSCEQNLNHDAMYWYRQDPGQGLRLIYYSQIVNDFQKGDIAEGYSVSREKKESFPLTVTSAQKNPTAFYLCASSTHRDRGGQYFGPGTRLTVT.

This clone was recorded a few times. The chain has TRBV5-6 and TRBJ2-5; 8 bases agree with TRBD2. J gave up 1 base and V 3 bases, and 5 bases lay outside the gene matches. This CDR3 comprises 15 residues. Germline V gene data show CDR1 as SGHDT and CDR2 as YYEEEE. The CDR3 DNA is TGTGCCAGCAGCTCCGCAGCGGGAGCCCAAGAGACCCAGTACTTC. Translated: CASSSAAGAQETQYF.

This clone occurred a few times. This chain joins TRBV5-1 and TRBJ2-7, with D uncertain. CDR3 length: 11 residues. The germline V gene has CDR1 SGHRS and CDR2 YFSETQ. V lost 4 bases and J 3 bases, leaving 5 bases between the germline ends. DNA for the CDR3: TGCGCCAGCAGCCTCAACTACGAGCAGTACTTC. Its translation: CASSLNYEQYF.

The rearrangement joins TRBV5-6 to TRBJ2-1; 10 bases align to TRBD2. V lost 1 base to trimming and J lost 12 bases; unmatched junction nucleotides: 13. The CDR3 spans 16 residues. Germline V gene lookup returns CDR1 SGHDT and CDR2 YYEEEE. CDR3 loop: CASSLFAGLAVDGQFF. The CDR3 DNA follows: TGTGCCAGCAGCTTGTTCGCAGGACTAGCGGTAGACGGGCAGTTCTTC. Filled out from reference TRBV5-6 and TRBJ2-1, the complete variable domain reads DAGVTQSPTHLIKTRGQQVTLRCSPKSGHDTVSWYQQALGQGPQFIFQYYEEEERQRGNFPDRFSGHQFPNYSSELNVNALLLGDSALYLCASSLFAGLAVDGQFFGPGTRLTVL.